This is a list of T cell receptor beta chains from one sample in a study of graft-versus-host responses after intestinal transplantation. Profiled with immunoSEQ multiplex PCR; TCRdb holds only in-frame clones, not every one. The top ten hold approximately 1.9% of the sample, which has over 15,000 clones, around 90% seen once. Sequencing was performed on PBMCs, taken 357 days after transplant. Every receptor here comes from a human patient who received an intestinal transplant, so some T cells may come from the graft donor. CDR3s include the opening cysteine and the closing phenylalanine or tryptophan. The D gene is left open where the match is weak. A clone size is listed for some rows: how often the clone was seen (once, few, many), or a class if it is expanded.

D	V	J	size	CDR3	DNA
-	TRBV7-2	TRBJ1-2	-	CASSLVVTGYGYTF	TGTGCCAGCAGCTTAGTGGTGACAGGTTATGGCTACACCTTC
-	TRBV28	TRBJ2-7	-	CASLDRTSYEQYF	TGTGCCAGCCTTGACAGGACCTCCTACGAGCAGTACTTC
-	TRBV6-1	TRBJ2-5	-	CASSEAWAQETQYF	TGTGCCAGCAGTGAAGCGTGGGCTCAAGAGACCCAGTACTTC
-	TRBV12-5	TRBJ1-1	-	CASGFWGAEAFF	TGTGCTAGTGGTTTTTGGGGTGCTGAAGCTTTCTTT
-	TRBV29-1	TRBJ2-7	-	CSVEMGTTVGSSYEQYF	TGCAGCGTTGAAATGGGGACGACAGTGGGGAGCTCCTACGAGCAGTACTTC
TRBD1	TRBV7-3	TRBJ1-1	once	CASSVNPPPPGGNTEAFF	TGTGCCAGCAGCGTCAACCCACCCCCGCCAGGGGGGAACACTGAAGCTTTCTTT
-	TRBV28	TRBJ1-2	-	CASSFVKHYGYTF	TGTGCCAGCAGTTTCGTCAAACACTATGGCTACACCTTC
-	TRBV5-1	TRBJ2-1	-	CASSSLGLYNEQFF	TGCGCCAGCAGCTCCTTGGGACTTTACAATGAGCAGTTCTTC
-	TRBV21-1	TRBJ2-3	-	CASSKEPFNIGVNGATGTDTQYF	TGTGCCAGCAGCAAAGAACCGTTTAATATCGGAGTTAACGGGGCTACTGGCACAGATACGCAGTATTTT
TRBD1	TRBV11-2	TRBJ2-3	few	CASSLGTATGTQYF	TGTGCCAGCAGCCTGGGGACAGCGACTGGAACGCAGTATTTT
TRBD2	TRBV4-2	TRBJ2-3	-	CASSQERTSGGREAQYF	TGTGCCAGCAGCCAAGAGCGGACTAGCGGGGGGCGCGAAGCGCAGTATTTT
-	TRBV28	TRBJ2-6	-	CASSPQGSGANVLTF	TGTGCCAGCAGTCCCCAGGGTTCTGGGGCCAACGTCCTGACTTTC
-	TRBV5-1	TRBJ2-5	-	CASSSRTGETQYF	TGCGCCAGCAGCTCGAGGACGGGAGAGACCCAGTACTTC
TRBD2	TRBV4-1	TRBJ2-2	-	CASSQGSSGSTGELFF	TGCGCCAGCAGCCAAGGGAGTAGCGGGAGTACCGGGGAGCTGTTTTTT
-	TRBV14	TRBJ2-1	-	CASSQENPNEQFF	TGTGCCAGCAGCCAAGAAAACCCCAATGAGCAGTTCTTC
TRBD1	TRBV6-5	TRBJ1-1	-	CASSLTGGVGSEAFF	TGTGCCAGCAGCCTGACAGGGGGCGTAGGGTCTGAAGCTTTCTTT
TRBD1	TRBV29-1	TRBJ1-2	-	CSVGRTGGGYTF	TGCAGCGTCGGACGGACAGGTGGAGGCTACACCTTC
TRBD1	TRBV18	TRBJ2-7	-	CASSQRDRVREQYF	TGTGCCAGCTCACAAAGGGACAGGGTGAGGGAGCAGTACTTC
-	TRBV9	TRBJ2-2	few	CASSAPGELFF	TGTGCCAGCAGCGCACCCGGGGAGCTGTTTTTT
TRBD1	TRBV7-3	TRBJ2-2	-	CASSLSPQGAVTGELFF	TGTGCCAGCAGCCTCTCCCCTCAGGGGGCGGTTACCGGGGAGCTGTTTTTT
TRBD1	TRBV5-4	TRBJ2-1	-	CASKPSGGNEQFF	TGTGCCAGCAAGCCCTCAGGGGGCAATGAGCAGTTCTTC
-	TRBV11-2	TRBJ2-5	-	CAGQEGGQETQYF	TGTGCCGGTCAGGAGGGGGGTCAAGAGACCCAGTACTTC
TRBD2	TRBV7-9	TRBJ2-7	few	CASEGRGADLSSYEQYF	TGTGCCAGCGAGGGGCGGGGGGCGGACTTAAGCTCCTACGAGCAGTACTTC
TRBD1	TRBV10-1	TRBJ1-1	-	CASSESRDRYIFFVSEAFF	TGCGCCAGCAGTGAATCAAGGGACAGGTATATTTTTTTTGTCTCTGAAGCTTTCTTT
-	TRBV19	TRBJ1-2	-	CASSMDDRLYGYTF	TGTGCCAGTAGTATGGATGACAGATTATATGGCTACACCTTC
-	TRBV6-1	TRBJ1-1	-	CASTEFGRTEAFF	TGTGCCAGCACTGAATTTGGACGCACTGAAGCTTTCTTT
-	TRBV10-1	TRBJ1-2	once	CASSELPGSRKTYGYTF	TGCGCCAGCAGTGAACTCCCAGGATCGCGAAAGACCTATGGCTACACCTTC
-	TRBV5-6	TRBJ2-7	-	CASSPGGGAMNEQYF	TGTGCCAGCAGCCCAGGTGGGGGGGCGATGAACGAGCAGTACTTC
-	TRBV29-1	TRBJ2-1	once	CSVEGPGGGFF	TGCAGCGTTGAAGGGCCTGGGGGTGGGTTCTTC
-	TRBV6-1	TRBJ1-5	once	CASSEAVGGNQPQHF	TGTGCCAGCAGTGAAGCGGTGGGGGGCAATCAGCCCCAGCATTTT
TRBD1	TRBV6-5	TRBJ2-7	-	CASRAWTGLEQYF	TGTGCCAGCAGGGCATGGACAGGGCTCGAGCAGTACTTC
TRBD2	TRBV5-4	TRBJ2-1	-	CASSLRSGLAGELEQFF	TGTGCCAGCAGCTTGAGGAGCGGGCTAGCGGGAGAACTTGAGCAGTTCTTC
TRBD2	TRBV4-3	TRBJ2-7	-	CASSQVGGFYEQYF	TGCGCCAGCAGCCAAGTGGGGGGGTTTTACGAGCAGTACTTC